This T cell receptor (beta chain) was sequenced in a study of cytomegalovirus exposure and HLA in healthy donors. Overall study context: The roughly 130 validation repertoires used the same platform as the roughly 700 first-cohort repertoires (as reported by a later analysis). Whole-study results and caveats: It was found in a later analysis that first-cohort TCR clusters tended to co-occur in the 130 or so validation repertoires.

Measured with immunoSEQ multiplex PCR; TCRdb has only the in-frame clones, and not every one. The table has 210,000 or so clones, 85% to 90% seen once; the top ten hold 2.9%. This CDR3 contains 15 residues. Germline lookup yields CDR1 MDHEN and CDR2 SYDVKM. V was pared by 5 bases and J by 4 bases, with 7 bases of the junction left unmatched. Of note for this clone: The antigen is not known.

The clonotype originates from a woman younger than 30 in good health and CMV-seronegative. V gene TRBV28 combines with J gene TRBJ1-1, with 10 positions matching TRBD1. What was sequenced was PBMCs. The CDR3 region is CASSPGTGVGTEAFF. Written as DNA, the CDR3 is TGTGCCAGCAGTCCTGGGACAGGGGTCGGCACTGAAGCTTTCTTT.